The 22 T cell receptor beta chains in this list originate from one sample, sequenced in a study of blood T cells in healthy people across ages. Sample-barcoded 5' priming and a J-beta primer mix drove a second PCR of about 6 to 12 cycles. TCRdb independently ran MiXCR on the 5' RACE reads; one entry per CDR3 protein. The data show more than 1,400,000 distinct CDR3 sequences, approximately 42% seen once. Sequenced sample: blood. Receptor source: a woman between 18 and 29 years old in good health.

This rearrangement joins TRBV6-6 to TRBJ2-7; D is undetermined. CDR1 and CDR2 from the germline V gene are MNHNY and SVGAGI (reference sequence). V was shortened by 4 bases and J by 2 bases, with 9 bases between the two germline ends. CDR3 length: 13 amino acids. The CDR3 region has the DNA TGTGCCAGCAGTTTTCAGCGAACCTACGAGCAGTACTTC. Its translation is CASSFQRTYEQYF.

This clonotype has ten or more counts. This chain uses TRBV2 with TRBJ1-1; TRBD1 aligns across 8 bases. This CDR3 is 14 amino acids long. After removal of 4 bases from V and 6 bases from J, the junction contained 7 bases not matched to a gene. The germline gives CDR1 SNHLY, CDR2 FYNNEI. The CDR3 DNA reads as TGTGCCAGCAGTGGAGCAGGGGGCATCTCTGAAGCTTTCTTT. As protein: CASSGAGGISEAFF.

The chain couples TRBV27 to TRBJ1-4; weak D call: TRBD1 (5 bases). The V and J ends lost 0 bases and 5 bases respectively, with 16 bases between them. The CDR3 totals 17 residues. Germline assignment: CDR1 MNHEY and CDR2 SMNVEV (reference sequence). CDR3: CASSLSARGPRNEKLFF. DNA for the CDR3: TGTGCCAGCAGTTTATCCGCTAGGGGACCGAGAAATGAAAAACTGTTTTTT.

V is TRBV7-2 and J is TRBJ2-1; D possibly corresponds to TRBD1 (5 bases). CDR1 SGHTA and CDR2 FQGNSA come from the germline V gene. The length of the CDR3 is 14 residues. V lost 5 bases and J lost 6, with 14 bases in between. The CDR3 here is CASSDSTGFNEQFF. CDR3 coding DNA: TGTGCCAGCAGCGATTCTACAGGCTTCAATGAGCAGTTCTTC. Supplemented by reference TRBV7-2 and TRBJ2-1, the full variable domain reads GAGVSQSPSNKVTEKGKDVELRCDPISGHTALYWYRQSLGQGLEFLIYFQGNSAPDKSGLPSDRFSAERTGGSVSTLTIQRTQQEDSAVYLCASSDSTGFNEQFFGPGTRLTVL.

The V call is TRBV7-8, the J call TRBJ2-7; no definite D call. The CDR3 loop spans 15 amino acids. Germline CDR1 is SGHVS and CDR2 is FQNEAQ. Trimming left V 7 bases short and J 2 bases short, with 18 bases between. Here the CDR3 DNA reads TGTGCCAGCATGGATCTTGCGACAAGAACCTACGAGCAGTACTTC. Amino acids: CASMDLATRTYEQYF. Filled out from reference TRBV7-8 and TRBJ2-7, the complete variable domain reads GAGVSQSPRYKVAKRGQDVALRCDPISGHVSLFWYQQALGQGPEFLTYFQNEAQLDKSGLPSDRFFAERPEGSVSTLKIQRTQQEDSAVYLCASMDLATRTYEQYFGPGTRLTVT.

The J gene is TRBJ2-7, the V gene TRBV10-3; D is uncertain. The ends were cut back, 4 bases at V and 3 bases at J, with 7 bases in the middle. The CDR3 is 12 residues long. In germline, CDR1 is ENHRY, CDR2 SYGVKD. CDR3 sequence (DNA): TGTGCCATCAGTGCCCCAGGCTACGAGCAGTACTTC. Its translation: CAISAPGYEQYF.

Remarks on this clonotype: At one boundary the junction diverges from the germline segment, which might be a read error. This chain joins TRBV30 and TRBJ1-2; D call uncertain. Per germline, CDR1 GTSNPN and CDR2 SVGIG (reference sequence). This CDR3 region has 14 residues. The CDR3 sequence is CVWSVGRVNYGYTF. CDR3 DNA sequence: TGTGTCTGGAGTGTAGGACGGGTCAACTATGGCTACACCTTC. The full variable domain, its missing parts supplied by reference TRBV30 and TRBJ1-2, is SQTIHQWPATLVQPVGSPLSLECTVEGTSNPNLYWYRQAAGRGLQLLFYSVGIGQISSEVPQNLSASRPQDRQFILSSKKLLLSDSGFYLCVWSVGRVNYGYTFGSGTRLTVV.

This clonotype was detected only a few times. Written as DNA, the CDR3 is TGTGCCAGCAGGCGGGACCGTAGCTACAATCAGCCCCAGCATTTT. Its protein is CASRRDRSYNQPQHF. The chain combines TRBV6-6 with TRBJ1-5; D may be TRBD1 (5 bases). Germline V gene lookup returns CDR1 MNHNY and CDR2 SVGAGI (reference sequence). The CDR3 has 15 amino acids. V lost 6 bases and J 3 bases, leaving 15 bases between the germline ends.

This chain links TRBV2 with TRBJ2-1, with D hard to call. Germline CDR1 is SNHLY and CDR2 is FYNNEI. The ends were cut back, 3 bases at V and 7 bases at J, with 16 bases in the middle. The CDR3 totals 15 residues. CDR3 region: CASSDDRAWGNEQFF. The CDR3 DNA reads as TGTGCCAGCAGTGATGATCGAGCGTGGGGAAATGAGCAGTTCTTC. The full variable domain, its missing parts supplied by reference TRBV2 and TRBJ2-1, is EPEVTQTPSHQVTQMGQEVILRCVPISNHLYFYWYRQILGQKVEFLVSFYNNEISEKSEIFDDQFSVERPDGSNFTLKIRSTKLEDSAMYFCASSDDRAWGNEQFFGPGTRLTVL.

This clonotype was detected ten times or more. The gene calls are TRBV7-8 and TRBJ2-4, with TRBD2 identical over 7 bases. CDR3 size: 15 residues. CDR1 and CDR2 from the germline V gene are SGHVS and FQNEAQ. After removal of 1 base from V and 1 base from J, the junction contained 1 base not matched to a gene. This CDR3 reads CASSLDGGAKNIQYF. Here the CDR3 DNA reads TGTGCCAGCAGCTTAGACGGGGGGGCCAAAAACATTCAGTACTTC.

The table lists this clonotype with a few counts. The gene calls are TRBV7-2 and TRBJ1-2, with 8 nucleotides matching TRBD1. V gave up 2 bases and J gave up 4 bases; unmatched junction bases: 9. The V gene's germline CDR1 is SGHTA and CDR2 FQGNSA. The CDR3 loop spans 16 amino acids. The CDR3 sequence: CASSLSSGGLSYGYTF. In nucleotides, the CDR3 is TGTGCCAGCAGCTTATCGTCAGGGGGCTTAAGCTATGGCTACACCTTC.

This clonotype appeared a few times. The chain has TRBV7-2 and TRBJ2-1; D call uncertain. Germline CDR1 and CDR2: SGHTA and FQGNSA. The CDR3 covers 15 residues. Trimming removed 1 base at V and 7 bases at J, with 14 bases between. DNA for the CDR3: TGTGCCAGCAGCTTAGGAGGCGGTGGGCGTAATGAGCAGTTCTTC. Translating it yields CASSLGGGGRNEQFF.

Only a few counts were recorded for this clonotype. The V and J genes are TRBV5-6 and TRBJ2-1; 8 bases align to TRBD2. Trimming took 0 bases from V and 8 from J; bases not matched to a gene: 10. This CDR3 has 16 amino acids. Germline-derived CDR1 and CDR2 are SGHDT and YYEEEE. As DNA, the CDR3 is TGTGCCAGCAGCTTGGGGGCTAGCGGGTCGGACGATGAGCAGTTCTTC. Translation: CASSLGASGSDDEQFF.

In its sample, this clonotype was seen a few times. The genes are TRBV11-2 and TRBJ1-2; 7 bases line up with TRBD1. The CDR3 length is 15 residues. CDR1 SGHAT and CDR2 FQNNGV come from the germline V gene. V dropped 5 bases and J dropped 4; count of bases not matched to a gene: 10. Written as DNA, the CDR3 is TGTGCCAGCAGCCCCGGGACAGCTCTTACCTATGGCTACACCTTC. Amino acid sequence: CASSPGTALTYGYTF.

The CDR3 loop reads CASSQVMGGSTDTQYF. The CDR3 nucleotides are TGTGCCAGCAGCCAAGTGATGGGCGGGAGCACAGATACGCAGTATTTT. The V call is TRBV3-1, the J call TRBJ2-3, with D maybe TRBD2 (5 bases). The CDR3 spans 16 residues. With 1 base removed from V and 0 bases from J, the gap between germline ends came to 11 bases. Germline V gives CDR1 LGHDT, CDR2 YNNKEL (reference sequence).

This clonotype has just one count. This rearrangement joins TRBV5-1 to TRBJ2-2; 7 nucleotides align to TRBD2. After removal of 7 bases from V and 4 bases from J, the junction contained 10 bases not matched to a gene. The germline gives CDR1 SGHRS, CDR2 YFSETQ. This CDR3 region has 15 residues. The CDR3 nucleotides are TGCGCCAGCGTGGGAGGGATGTCCCCCACCGGGGAGCTGTTTTTT. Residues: CASVGGMSPTGELFF.

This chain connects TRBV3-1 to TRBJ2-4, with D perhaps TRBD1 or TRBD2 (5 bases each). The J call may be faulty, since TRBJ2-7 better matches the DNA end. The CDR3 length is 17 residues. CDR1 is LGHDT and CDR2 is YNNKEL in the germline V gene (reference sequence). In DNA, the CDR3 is TGTGCCAGCAGCCCATCAAGATGGTCAGGGACCCCGTACGAGCAGTACTTC. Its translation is CASSPSRWSGTPYEQYF.

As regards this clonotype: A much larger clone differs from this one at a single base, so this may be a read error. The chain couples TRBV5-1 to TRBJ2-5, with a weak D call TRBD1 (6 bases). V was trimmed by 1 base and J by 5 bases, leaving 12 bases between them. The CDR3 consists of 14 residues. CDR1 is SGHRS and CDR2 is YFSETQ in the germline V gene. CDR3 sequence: CASSLRGQVETQYF. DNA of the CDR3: TGCGCCAGCAGCTTGAGGGGACAAGTCGAGACCCAGTACTTC.

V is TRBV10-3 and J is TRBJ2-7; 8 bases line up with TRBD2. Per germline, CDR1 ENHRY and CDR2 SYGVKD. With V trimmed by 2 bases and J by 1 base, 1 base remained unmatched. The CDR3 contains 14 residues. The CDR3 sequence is CAISEKRESYEQYF. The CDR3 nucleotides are TGTGCCATCAGTGAGAAGCGGGAGTCCTACGAGCAGTACTTC.

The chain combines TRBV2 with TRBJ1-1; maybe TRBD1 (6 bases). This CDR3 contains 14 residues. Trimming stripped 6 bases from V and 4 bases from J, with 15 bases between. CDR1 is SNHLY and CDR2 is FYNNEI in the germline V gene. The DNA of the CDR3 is TGTGCCAGCAGGGGATACAGGGTCGCCACTGAAGCTTTCTTT. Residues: CASRGYRVATEAFF.

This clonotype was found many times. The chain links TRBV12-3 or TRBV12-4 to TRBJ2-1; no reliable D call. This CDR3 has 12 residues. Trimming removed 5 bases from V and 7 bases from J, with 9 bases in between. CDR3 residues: CASSPLANEQFF. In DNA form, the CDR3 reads TGTGCCAGCAGTCCATTGGCTAATGAGCAGTTCTTC.

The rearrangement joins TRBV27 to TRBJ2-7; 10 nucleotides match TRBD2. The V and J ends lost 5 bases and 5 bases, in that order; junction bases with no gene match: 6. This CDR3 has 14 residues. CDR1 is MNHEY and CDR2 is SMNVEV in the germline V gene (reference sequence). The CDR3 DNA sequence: TGTGCCAGCAGTCGGACTAGCGGACCTAACGAGCAGTACTTC. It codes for CASSRTSGPNEQYF.